The present T cell receptor (beta chain) was sequenced within a study of cytomegalovirus exposure and HLA in healthy donors. At the level of the study: HLA-typed donors were the source of about 85 million unique TCRs, which an early data release held.

PCR primers comprised 60 Vbeta and 13 Jbeta primers. The method was immunoSEQ multiplex PCR; TCRdb's version includes in-frame clones alone and lacks a portion of them. Of approximately 160,000 clones listed, around 80% were seen once; the top ten hold approximately 7%. This CDR3 is 17 amino acids long. CDR1 is LNHNV, CDR2 YYDKDF, per germline (reference sequence). V was clipped by 4 bases and J by 7 bases; unmatched bases: 15. Sequencing was performed on PBMCs. This receptor was taken from a woman aged 40 to 50 in good health and CMV-seropositive. The chain joins TRBV15 to TRBJ2-2; 7 positions agree with TRBD1. CDR3 nucleotides: TGTGCCACCAGCAACTACCGGGACAGCCACTCAGGCGGGGAGCTGTTTTTT. This translates into CATSNYRDSHSGGELFF.